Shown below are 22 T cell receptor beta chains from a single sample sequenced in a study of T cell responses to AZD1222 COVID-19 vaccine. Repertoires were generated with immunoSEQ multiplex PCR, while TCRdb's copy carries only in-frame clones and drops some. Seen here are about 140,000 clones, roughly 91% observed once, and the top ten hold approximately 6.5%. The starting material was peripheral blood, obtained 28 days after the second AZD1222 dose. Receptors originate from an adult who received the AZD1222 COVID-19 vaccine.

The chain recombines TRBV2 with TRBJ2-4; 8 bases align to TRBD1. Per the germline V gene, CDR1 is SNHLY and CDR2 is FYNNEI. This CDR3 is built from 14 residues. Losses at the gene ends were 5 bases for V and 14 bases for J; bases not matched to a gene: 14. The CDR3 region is CASSRFGFGQGEYF. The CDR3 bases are TGTGCCAGCAGTCGGTTTGGTTTCGGACAGGGCGAGTACTTC.

The CDR3 DNA reads TGTGCCAGCAGTTACGAGGGGTTCACAGAGACCCAGTACTTC. Translation: CASSYEGFTETQYF. The V call is TRBV6-2 or TRBV6-3, the J call TRBJ2-5, with D possibly called TRBD1 or TRBD2 (5 bases each). The ends were cut back, 2 bases at V and 4 bases at J, with 11 bases in the middle. The CDR3 sequence is 14 residues long. CDR1 MNHEY and CDR2 SVGEGT come from the germline V gene.

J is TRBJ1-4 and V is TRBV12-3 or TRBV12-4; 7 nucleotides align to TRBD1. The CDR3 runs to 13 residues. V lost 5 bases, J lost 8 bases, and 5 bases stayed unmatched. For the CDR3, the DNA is TGTGCCAGCAGTCGCGACAGGGACGAAAAACTGTTTTTT. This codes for CASSRDRDEKLFF.

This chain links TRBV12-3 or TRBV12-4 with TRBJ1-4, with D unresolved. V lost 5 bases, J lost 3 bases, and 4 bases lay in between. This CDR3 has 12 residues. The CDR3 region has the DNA TGTGCCAGCAGTGGTTCTAATGAAAAACTGTTTTTT. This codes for CASSGSNEKLFF.

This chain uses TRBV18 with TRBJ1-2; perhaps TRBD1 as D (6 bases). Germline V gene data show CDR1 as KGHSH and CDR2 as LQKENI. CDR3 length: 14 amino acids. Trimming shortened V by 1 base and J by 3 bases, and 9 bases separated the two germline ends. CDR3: CASSPRTGYYGYTF. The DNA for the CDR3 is TGTGCCAGCTCACCACGAACAGGGTACTATGGCTACACCTTC.

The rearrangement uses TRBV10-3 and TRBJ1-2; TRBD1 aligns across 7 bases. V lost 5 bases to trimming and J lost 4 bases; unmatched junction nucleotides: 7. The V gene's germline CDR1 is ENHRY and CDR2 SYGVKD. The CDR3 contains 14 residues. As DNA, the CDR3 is TGTGCCATCAGTTTGACAGGGTATTCCTATGGCTACACCTTC. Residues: CAISLTGYSYGYTF.

CDR3 region: CASRSALNTEAFF. The CDR3 region has the DNA TGCGCCAGCAGATCAGCGTTGAACACTGAAGCTTTCTTT. V gene TRBV5-1 combines with J gene TRBJ1-1, with unresolved D. Germline loops: CDR1 SGHRS, CDR2 YFSETQ. V lost 5 bases, J lost 0 bases, and 8 bases lay in between. This CDR3 is built from 13 residues.

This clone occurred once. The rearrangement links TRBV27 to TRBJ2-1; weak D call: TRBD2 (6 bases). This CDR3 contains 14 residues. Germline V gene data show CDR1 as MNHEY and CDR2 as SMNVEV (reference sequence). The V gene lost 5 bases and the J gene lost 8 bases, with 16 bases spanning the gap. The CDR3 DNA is TGTGCCAGCAGTCAAGCGGGTATCTTCCATGAGCAGTTCTTC. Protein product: CASSQAGIFHEQFF.

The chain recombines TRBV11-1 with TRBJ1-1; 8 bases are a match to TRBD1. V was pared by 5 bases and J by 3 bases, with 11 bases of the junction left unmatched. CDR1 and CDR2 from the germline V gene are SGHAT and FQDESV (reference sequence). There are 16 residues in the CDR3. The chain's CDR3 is CASSPGTGGEYTEAFF. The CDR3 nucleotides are TGTGCCAGCAGCCCTGGGACAGGAGGGGAATACACTGAAGCTTTCTTT.

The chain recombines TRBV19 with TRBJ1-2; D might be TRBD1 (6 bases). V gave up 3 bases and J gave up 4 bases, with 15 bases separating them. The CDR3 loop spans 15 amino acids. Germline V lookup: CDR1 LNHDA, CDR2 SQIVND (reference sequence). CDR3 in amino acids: CASSIYGGHSYGYTF. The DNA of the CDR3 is TGTGCCAGTAGTATTTACGGGGGGCACAGCTATGGCTACACCTTC. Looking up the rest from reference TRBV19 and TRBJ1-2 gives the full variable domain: DGGITQSPKYLFRKEGQNVTLSCEQNLNHDAMYWYRQDPGQGLRLIYYSQIVNDFQKGDIAEGYSVSREKKESFPLTVTSAQKNPTAFYLCASSIYGGHSYGYTFGSGTRLTVV.

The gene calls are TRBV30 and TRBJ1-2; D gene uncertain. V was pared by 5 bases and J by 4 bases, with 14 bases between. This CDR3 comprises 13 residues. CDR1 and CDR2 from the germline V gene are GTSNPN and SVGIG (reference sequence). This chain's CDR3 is CAWGWTETYGYTF. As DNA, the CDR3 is TGTGCCTGGGGCTGGACGGAGACCTATGGCTACACCTTC.

The CDR3 reads CASSLGGTTEAFF. CDR3 DNA: TGCGCCAGCAGCTTGGGGGGCACAACTGAAGCTTTCTTT. This rearrangement joins TRBV5-1 to TRBJ1-1; a possible D gene is TRBD1 (5 bases). There are 13 residues in the CDR3. CDR1 is SGHRS and CDR2 is YFSETQ in the germline V gene. Between the trimmed V and J ends, which lost 0 bases and 5 bases, there was a span of 8 bases. The full variable domain, rest sourced from reference TRBV5-1 and TRBJ1-1, is KAGVTQTPRYLIKTRGQQVTLSCSPISGHRSVSWYQQTPGQGLQFLFEYFSETQRNKGNFPGRFSGRQFSNSRSEMNVSTLELGDSALYLCASSLGGTTEAFFGQGTRLTVV.

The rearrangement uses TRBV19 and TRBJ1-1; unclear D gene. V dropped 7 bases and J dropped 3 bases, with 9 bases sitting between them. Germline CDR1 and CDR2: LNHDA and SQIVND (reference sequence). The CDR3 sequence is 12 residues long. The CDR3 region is CASNEGYTEAFF. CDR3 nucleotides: TGTGCCAGTAATGAAGGGTACACTGAAGCTTTCTTT.

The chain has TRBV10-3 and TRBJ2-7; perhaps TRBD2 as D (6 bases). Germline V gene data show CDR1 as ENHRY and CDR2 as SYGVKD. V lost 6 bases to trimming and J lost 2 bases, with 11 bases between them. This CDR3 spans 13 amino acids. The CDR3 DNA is TGTGCCATCAGCGGGGGAAGAACCTACGAGCAGTACTTC. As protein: CAISGGRTYEQYF.

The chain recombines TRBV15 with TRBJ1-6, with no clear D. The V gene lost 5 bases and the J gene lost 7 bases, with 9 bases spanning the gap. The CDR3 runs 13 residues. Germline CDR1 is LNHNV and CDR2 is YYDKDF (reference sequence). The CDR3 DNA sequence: TGTGCCACCAGCGTCACGGTGAATTCACCCCTCCACTTT. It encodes CATSVTVNSPLHF.

CDR3 bases: TGCGCCAGCAGTGAGTCGGTCCAGTTTCTTCATTCACCCCTCCACTTT. This translates into CASSESVQFLHSPLHF. The V call is TRBV10-1, the J call TRBJ1-6; D unclear. The CDR3 has 16 residues. Germline V gene lookup returns CDR1 WNHNN and CDR2 SYGVQD (reference sequence). The germline V and J ends were trimmed by 0 bases and 8 bases, with 14 bases remaining between them.

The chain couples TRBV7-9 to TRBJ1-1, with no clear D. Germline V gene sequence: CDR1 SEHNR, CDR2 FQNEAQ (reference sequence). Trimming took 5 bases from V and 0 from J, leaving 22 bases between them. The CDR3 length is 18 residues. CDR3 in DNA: TGTGCCAGCAGCCTCCCGCGGACCCCGATCGGGATGAACACTGAAGCTTTCTTT. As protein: CASSLPRTPIGMNTEAFF.

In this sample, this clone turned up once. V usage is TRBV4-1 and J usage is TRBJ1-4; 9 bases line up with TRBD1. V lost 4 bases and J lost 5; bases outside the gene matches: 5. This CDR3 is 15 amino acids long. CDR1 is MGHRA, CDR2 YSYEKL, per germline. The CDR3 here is CASSPQQGANEKLFF. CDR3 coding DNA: TGCGCCAGCAGCCCGCAACAGGGGGCAAATGAAAAACTGTTTTTT.

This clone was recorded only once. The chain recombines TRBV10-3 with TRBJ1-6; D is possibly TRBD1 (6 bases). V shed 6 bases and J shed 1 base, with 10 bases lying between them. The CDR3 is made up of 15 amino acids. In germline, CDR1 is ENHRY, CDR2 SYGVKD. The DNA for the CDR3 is TGTGCCATCAGCTCAGGGGCGTCCTATAATTCACCCCTCCACTTT. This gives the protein CAISSGASYNSPLHF.

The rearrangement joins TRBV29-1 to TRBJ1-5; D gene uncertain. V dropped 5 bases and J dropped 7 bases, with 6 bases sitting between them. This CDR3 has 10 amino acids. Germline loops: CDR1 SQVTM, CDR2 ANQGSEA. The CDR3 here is CSVSSQPQHF. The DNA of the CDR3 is TGCAGCGTTTCCTCACAGCCCCAGCATTTT.

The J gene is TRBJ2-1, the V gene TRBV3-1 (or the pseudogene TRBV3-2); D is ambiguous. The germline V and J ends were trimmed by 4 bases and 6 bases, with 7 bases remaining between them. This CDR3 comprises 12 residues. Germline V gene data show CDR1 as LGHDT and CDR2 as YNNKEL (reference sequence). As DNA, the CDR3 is TGTGCCAGCAGCCCTCCAGGCAATGAGCAGTTCTTC. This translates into CASSPPGNEQFF.

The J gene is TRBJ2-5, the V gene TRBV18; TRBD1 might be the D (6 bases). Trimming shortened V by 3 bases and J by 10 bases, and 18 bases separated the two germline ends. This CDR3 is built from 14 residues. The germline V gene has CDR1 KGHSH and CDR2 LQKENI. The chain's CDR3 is CASSPPLGGGDQYF. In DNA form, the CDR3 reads TGTGCCAGCTCACCCCCTTTAGGGGGTGGGGACCAGTACTTC.